This T cell receptor (beta chain) was profiled in a study of PD-1 blockade in classical Hodgkin lymphoma. General study points: While CD8+ TCR diversity did not rise significantly by C4D1, CD4+ TCR diversity did.

Generated by immunoSEQ multiplex PCR, the TCRdb table keeps only in-frame clones and is missing some. The profile shows over 50,000 clones, over 70% of them singletons. Note on this clone: The antigen is unknown.

CDR3 length equals 13 residues. Germline V gene sequence: CDR1 SGHRS, CDR2 YFSETQ. V was trimmed by 4 bases and J by 1 base, leaving 8 bases between them. Exposure to brentuximab vedotin varied, and each patient had relapsed following autologous stem cell transplantation. Best outcomes ranged across complete response, partial response and progressive disease. The starting material was peripheral blood mononuclear cells (PBMCs), obtained at baseline. V gene TRBV5-1 combines with J gene TRBJ1-1, with no clear D. This receptor was taken from a human donor with classical Hodgkin lymphoma. CDR3 DNA sequence: TGCGCCAGCAGCCTAATACAGAACACTGAAGCTTTCTTT. It translates to CASSLIQNTEAFF.